The 16 T cell receptor beta chains presented below share a single source sample, sequenced in a study of shared clonotypes between healthy human individuals. Some clones are missing from TCRdb's copy, which holds only in-frame ones; the method was immunoSEQ multiplex PCR. The data contain about 2.4 million clones, over 85% of them singletons. Sequenced: naive CD4+ T cells from PBMCs. Documented subset: CD45RA+ positively selected. Receptors were obtained from a man younger than 35 in good health. Some clones in this sample may be carry-over from other donors' samples.

The V and J genes are TRBV18 and TRBJ2-1; no definite D call. CDR1 and CDR2 (germline): KGHSH, LQKENI. This CDR3 region has 13 residues. The germline V and J ends were trimmed by 0 bases and 11 bases, with 11 bases remaining between them. CDR3 sequence: CASSPPESRQQFF. In DNA, the CDR3 is TGTGCCAGCTCACCACCGGAAAGCCGCCAGCAGTTCTTC.

This clone was detected only once. The V call is TRBV5-1, the J call TRBJ2-7; no firm D call. The V and J ends lost 0 bases and 0 bases respectively, with 16 bases between them. CDR1 is SGHRS and CDR2 is YFSETQ in the germline V gene. The CDR3 extends over 17 amino acids. CDR3 protein: CASSLAVGGESSYEQYF. The CDR3 DNA reads as TGCGCCAGCAGCTTGGCCGTCGGCGGAGAAAGCTCCTACGAGCAGTACTTC. Complete variable domain (other parts from reference TRBV5-1 and TRBJ2-7): KAGVTQTPRYLIKTRGQQVTLSCSPISGHRSVSWYQQTPGQGLQFLFEYFSETQRNKGNFPGRFSGRQFSNSRSEMNVSTLELGDSALYLCASSLAVGGESSYEQYFGPGTRLTVT.

This chain links TRBV7-9 with TRBJ1-1; perhaps TRBD1 as D (5 bases). CDR3 length equals 14 residues. Trimming took 3 bases from V and 1 from J, leaving 9 bases between them. Per the germline V gene, CDR1 is SEHNR and CDR2 is FQNEAQ (reference sequence). The CDR3 sequence: CASSFGGRNTEAFF. Here the CDR3 DNA reads TGTGCCAGCAGCTTTGGGGGAAGGAACACTGAAGCTTTCTTT.

This chain joins TRBV18 and TRBJ2-7; 7 bases line up with TRBD1. With V trimmed by 5 bases and J by 7 bases, 8 bases remained unmatched. Germline CDR1 and CDR2: KGHSH and LQKENI. The CDR3 spans 13 residues. This CDR3 reads CASSTQGSREQYF. The CDR3 DNA is TGTGCCAGCTCAACACAGGGGTCTCGGGAGCAGTACTTC.

The J gene is TRBJ2-5, the V gene TRBV12-5; the D gene is possibly TRBD1 (6 bases). V lost 7 bases, J lost 5 bases, and 17 bases lay in between. The CDR3 has 14 residues. From germline, CDR1 is LGHNT and CDR2 FRNRAP. CDR3 nucleotide sequence: TGTGCTAGTGCGGGCTGGCCCACAGGGGAGACCCAGTACTTC. This gives the protein CASAGWPTGETQYF.

The chain employs TRBV6-5 and TRBJ1-2, with 9 positions matching TRBD1. The V segment lost 5 bases and the J segment 4 bases; nucleotides outside the gene matches: 5. The CDR3 covers 14 residues. CDR1 is MNHEY and CDR2 is SVGAGI in the germline V gene. The CDR3 nucleotides are TGTGCCAGCAGTCACAGGGGGCTAGGCTATGGCTACACCTTC. It translates to CASSHRGLGYGYTF.

This clone was counted a single time. The J gene is TRBJ2-3, the V gene TRBV7-9, with 8 bases identical to TRBD1. CDR1 and CDR2 (germline): SEHNR, FQNEAQ (reference sequence). The CDR3 consists of 14 residues. The V and J ends lost 1 base and 7 bases, in that order; junction bases with no gene match: 4. The CDR3 DNA reads as TGTGCCAGCAGCTTAGGACAGGGGCAGAATACGCAGTATTTT. Its protein product is CASSLGQGQNTQYF.

The gene calls are TRBV7-3 and TRBJ2-6, with a possible D match to TRBD2 (6 bases). Trimming left V 2 bases short and J 4 bases short, with 15 bases between. Germline V lookup: CDR1 SGHTA, CDR2 FQGTGA. CDR3 size: 17 residues. The CDR3 DNA reads as TGTGCCAGCAGCTTAGGTGGGCCGGCGGGAGGGGCCAACGTCCTGACTTTC. Translation: CASSLGGPAGGANVLTF.

This chain joins TRBV9 and TRBJ2-5; tentative D call: TRBD2 (5 bases). The CDR3 loop spans 20 amino acids. Germline V gene lookup returns CDR1 SGDLS and CDR2 YYNGEE. V was pared by 4 bases and J by 1 base, with 29 bases between. The CDR3 loop is CASSPNLGVVSASPQETQYF. In DNA, the CDR3 is TGTGCCAGCAGCCCGAATCTCGGGGTGGTTTCGGCTAGCCCCCAAGAGACCCAGTACTTC.

J is TRBJ2-1 and V is TRBV5-1, with 7 positions matching TRBD1. Germline V gene sequence: CDR1 SGHRS, CDR2 YFSETQ. The V segment lost 0 bases and the J segment 0 bases; nucleotides outside the gene matches: 9. The CDR3 runs to 18 residues. CDR3 coding DNA: TGCGCCAGCAGCTTGGAAGGGGGCCTACAGAGCTCCTACAATGAGCAGTTCTTC. It encodes CASSLEGGLQSSYNEQFF.

The chain joins TRBV7-2 to TRBJ1-5, with D possibly TRBD1 on 6 matching bases. CDR1 is SGHTA, CDR2 FQGNSA, per germline. The V and J ends lost 10 bases and 3 bases respectively, with 10 bases between them. This CDR3 comprises 12 residues. CDR3 loop: CATRQANQPQHF. CDR3 DNA: TGTGCCACCCGACAGGCCAATCAGCCCCAGCATTTT.

In the case of this clone: This specimen includes other DNA sequences encoding the same CDR3. The chain employs TRBV5-1 and TRBJ1-1; weak D call: TRBD1 (6 bases). V was shortened by 4 bases and J by 1 base, with 8 bases between the two germline ends. Germline assignment: CDR1 SGHRS and CDR2 YFSETQ. The CDR3 sequence is 13 residues long. The CDR3 bases are TGCGCCAGCAGCCAGGGGCAGAACACTGAAGCTTTCTTT. It is translated as CASSQGQNTEAFF. Full variable domain (rest looked up from reference TRBV5-1 and TRBJ1-1): KAGVTQTPRYLIKTRGQQVTLSCSPISGHRSVSWYQQTPGQGLQFLFEYFSETQRNKGNFPGRFSGRQFSNSRSEMNVSTLELGDSALYLCASSQGQNTEAFFGQGTRLTVV.

The J gene is TRBJ1-3, the V gene TRBV5-8; D unclear. Looked up from germline, CDR1 is SGHTS and CDR2 is YDEGEE. V was clipped by 0 bases and J by 0 bases, with 7 bases between them. This CDR3 is built from 15 residues. The CDR3 sequence is CASSLEGGSGNTIYF. For the CDR3, the DNA is TGTGCCAGCAGCTTGGAAGGCGGCTCTGGAAACACCATATATTTT.

This chain joins TRBV28 and TRBJ1-5, with D perhaps TRBD1 (5 bases). CDR3 length equals 14 residues. CDR1 and CDR2 from the germline V gene are MDHEN and SYDVKM. V was pared by 1 base and J by 9 bases, with 13 bases between. The CDR3 DNA reads as TGTGCCAGCAGTTTATTAACAGGAATGGGGCCCCAGCATTTT. This encodes CASSLLTGMGPQHF.

The chain joins TRBV6-5 to TRBJ2-3; D is uncertain. CDR1 and CDR2 from the germline V gene are MNHEY and SVGAGI. The CDR3 contains 11 residues. Trimming took 7 bases from V and 4 from J, leaving 6 bases between them. The DNA for the CDR3 is TGTGCCAGCACGGCGGCAGATACGCAGTATTTT. Translation gives CASTAADTQYF.

The chain couples TRBV7-9 to TRBJ2-1, with D possibly being TRBD2 (6 bases). The ends were cut back, 3 bases at V and 5 bases at J, with 11 bases in the middle. From germline, CDR1 is SEHNR and CDR2 FQNEAQ (reference sequence). The CDR3 is 14 amino acids. CDR3 region: CASSLRLVHNEQFF. CDR3 DNA: TGTGCCAGCAGCTTGAGACTAGTCCACAATGAGCAGTTCTTC.